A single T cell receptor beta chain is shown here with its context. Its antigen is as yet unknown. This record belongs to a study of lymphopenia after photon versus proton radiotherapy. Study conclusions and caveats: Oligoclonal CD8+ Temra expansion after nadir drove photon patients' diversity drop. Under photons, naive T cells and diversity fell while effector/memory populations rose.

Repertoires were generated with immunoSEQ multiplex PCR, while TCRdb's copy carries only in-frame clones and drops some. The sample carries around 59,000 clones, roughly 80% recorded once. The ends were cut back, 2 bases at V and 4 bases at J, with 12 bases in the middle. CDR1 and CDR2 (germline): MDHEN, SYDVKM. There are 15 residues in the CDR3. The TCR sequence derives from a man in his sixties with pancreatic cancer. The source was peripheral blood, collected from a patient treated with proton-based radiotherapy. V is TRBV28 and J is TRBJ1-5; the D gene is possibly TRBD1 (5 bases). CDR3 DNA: TGTGCCAGCAGTTTAATACAGGCGAGAAATCAGCCCCAGCATTTT. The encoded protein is CASSLIQARNQPQHF.